Presented here are 10 T cell receptor beta chains from one specimen sequenced in a study of blood T cell repertoires in COVID-19. The protocol was immunoSEQ multiplex PCR, while the TCRdb copy is restricted to in-frame clones and leaves out a portion. The sample includes around 60,000 clones, less than 90% of them seen just once. The source material was peripheral blood. Receptor source: a man aged 60 to 75 with COVID-19, enrolled during active disease.

In DNA form, the CDR3 reads TGCGCCAGCAGCTCCCAGGGGGGCACAGATACGCAGTATTTT. Its translation is CASSSQGGTDTQYF. This sequence joins TRBV5-1 and TRBJ2-3, with 7 positions matching TRBD1. The germline gives CDR1 SGHRS, CDR2 YFSETQ. The CDR3 covers 14 residues. J lost 1 base, V lost 3 bases, and 2 bases had no gene match.

This clone was recorded a few times. The CDR3 DNA sequence: TGTGCCAGCAGCACGGGATCGAACACCGGGGAGCTGTTTTTT. Translating gives CASSTGSNTGELFF. The V call is TRBV7-9, the J call TRBJ2-2; D is perhaps TRBD2 (5 bases). This CDR3 contains 14 residues. Trimming removed 5 bases from V and 0 bases from J, with 7 bases in between. Germline CDR1 and CDR2: SEHNR and FQNEAQ (reference sequence).

V and J are TRBV6-5 and TRBJ1-5, with 9 bases identical to TRBD1. CDR1 and CDR2 from the germline V gene are MNHEY and SVGAGI. The CDR3 sequence is 15 residues long. V trimming: 10 bases; J trimming: 6 bases; junction bases outside the gene matches: 13. CDR3 sequence (DNA): TGTGCCACCATGACTAGACAGGGGGAAGTTCAGCCCCAGCATTTT. It specifies CATMTRQGEVQPQHF.

V gene TRBV9 combines with J gene TRBJ1-3; D unresolved. The CDR3 is 15 residues long. The germline gives CDR1 SGDLS, CDR2 YYNGEE. The V and J ends lost 4 bases and 0 bases respectively, with 11 bases between them. CDR3 DNA: TGTGCCAGCAGCCCAACGGGTTTCTCTGGAAACACCATATATTTT. Its protein product is CASSPTGFSGNTIYF.

CDR3 region: CASSSQETQYF. CDR3 in DNA: TGTGCCAGCAGCAGCCAAGAGACCCAGTACTTC. The chain combines TRBV6-5 with TRBJ2-5; D gene ambiguous. V was pared by 6 bases and J by 1 base, with 3 bases between. This CDR3 is 11 amino acids long. Germline CDR1 MNHEY, CDR2 SVGAGI.

This sequence joins TRBV7-6 and TRBJ2-5; TRBD2 matches 9 bases. The V segment lost 1 base and the J segment 4 bases; nucleotides outside the gene matches: 4. The CDR3 loop spans 15 amino acids. Germline V gene data show CDR1 as SGHVS and CDR2 as FNYEAQ. The CDR3 DNA reads as TGTGCCAGCAGCTTAGTGGCGGGGGGGCGAGAGACCCAGTACTTC. It specifies CASSLVAGGRETQYF.

This clone was seen a handful of times. The chain is built from TRBV7-9 and TRBJ2-7, with 7 nucleotides matching TRBD2. Germline CDR1 and CDR2: SEHNR and FQNEAQ (reference sequence). The trim removed 1 base at V and 4 bases at J, leaving 7 bases unmatched. The CDR3 loop spans 15 amino acids. CDR3: CASSLVSGIGYEQYF. The CDR3, as DNA: TGTGCCAGCAGCTTAGTCAGCGGGATAGGGTACGAGCAGTACTTC.

This clone was detected only a few times. Additional DNA sequences in this sample encode the identical CDR3. The chain recombines TRBV6-5 with TRBJ1-6, with D possibly being TRBD1 (5 bases). The V end was cut by 1 base, the J end by 8 bases, with 9 bases between. This CDR3 contains 14 residues. CDR1 and CDR2 (germline): MNHEY, SVGAGI. CDR3: CASSYLGGDSPLHF. In DNA, the CDR3 is TGTGCCAGCAGTTACTTGGGGGGGGATTCACCCCTCCACTTT.

The rearrangement joins TRBV6-5 to TRBJ1-1, with D possibly TRBD1 on 6 matching bases. Germline V lookup: CDR1 MNHEY, CDR2 SVGAGI. V gave up 6 bases and J gave up 2 bases, with 16 bases separating them. This CDR3 region has 15 residues. The CDR3: CASSLPWTANTEAFF. CDR3 coding DNA: TGTGCCAGCAGCTTACCATGGACAGCTAACACTGAAGCTTTCTTT.

The CDR3: CASSAGQATYSNQPQHF. For the CDR3, the DNA is TGTGCCAGCAGTGCGGGACAGGCAACTTATAGCAATCAGCCCCAGCATTTT. This sequence joins TRBV6-1 and TRBJ1-5; 8 nucleotides align to TRBD1. The junction had 8 bases not matched to a gene; V was cut back by 4 bases and J by 0 bases. Looked up from germline, CDR1 is MNHNS and CDR2 is SASEGT. CDR3 length: 17 amino acids.